The 26 T cell receptor beta chains below all came from one sample that was sequenced in a study of blood T cell repertoires in COVID-19. TCRdb's copy holds only in-frame clones and misses some; the assay was immunoSEQ multiplex PCR. The sample holds about 170,000 clones, approximately 87% seen once. Sequencing used PBMCs or T cells enriched from blood (not recorded which). The source of these receptors is a woman in her 50s who had recovered from COVID-19.

This rearrangement joins TRBV2 to TRBJ2-7, with D possibly TRBD2 on 6 matching bases. With 10 bases removed from V and 5 bases from J, the gap between germline ends came to 15 bases. The germline gives CDR1 SNHLY, CDR2 FYNNEI. The CDR3 contains 12 residues. The CDR3 spells CATGSGSNEQYV. The CDR3 bases are TGTGCCACCGGGAGTGGGTCTAACGAGCAGTACGTC.

The gene calls are TRBV27 and TRBJ1-3, with D uncertain. Germline-derived CDR1 and CDR2 are MNHEY and SMNVEV (reference sequence). The V gene lost 4 bases and the J gene lost 7 bases, with 17 bases spanning the gap. The length of the CDR3 is 15 residues. The CDR3 nucleotides read TGTGCCAGCAGTTCCCGGCTGCGAAGAGGGAACACCATATATTTT. This codes for CASSSRLRRGNTIYF.

This chain links TRBV27 with TRBJ2-2; 7 bases align to TRBD1. Germline CDR1 MNHEY, CDR2 SMNVEV (reference sequence). The CDR3 sequence is 13 residues long. J lost 6 bases, V lost 5 bases, and 3 bases had no gene match. The chain's CDR3 is CASSTQGAGELFF. The CDR3 region has the DNA TGTGCCAGCAGTACTCAGGGGGCCGGGGAGCTGTTTTTT.

This rearrangement joins TRBV30 to TRBJ1-6; D is possibly TRBD1 (5 bases). Trimming took 2 bases from V and 8 from J, leaving 13 bases between them. The germline CDR1 and CDR2 sequences are GTSNPN and SVGIG (reference sequence). CDR3 length equals 14 residues. CDR3 loop: CAWSIPGEDSPLHF. DNA of the CDR3: TGTGCCTGGAGTATCCCGGGGGAGGATTCACCCCTCCACTTT.

The chain joins TRBV27 to TRBJ1-2; TRBD1 agrees at 7 bases. This CDR3 has 12 amino acids. Germline CDR1 is MNHEY and CDR2 is SMNVEV (reference sequence). V gave up 2 bases and J gave up 7 bases; unmatched junction bases: 1. The CDR3, as DNA: TGTGCCAGCAGTTTACAGGGGGGTGGCTACACCTTC. Its protein product is CASSLQGGGYTF.

This clone was seen just once. The rearrangement joins TRBV3-1 (or the pseudogene TRBV3-2) to TRBJ1-5, with TRBD1 as a possible D gene (5 bases). The CDR3 has 14 amino acids. Trimming left V 10 bases short and J 4 bases short, with 17 bases between. Per germline, CDR1 LGHDT and CDR2 YNNKEL (reference sequence). In DNA form, the CDR3 reads TGTGCCACCTCCCCAGGGTCCGGAAATCAGCCCCAGCATTTT. It encodes CATSPGSGNQPQHF.

This chain uses TRBV11-2 with TRBJ1-2, with 10 bases matching TRBD1. This CDR3 has 16 residues. Germline loops: CDR1 SGHAT, CDR2 FQNNGV. J gave up 3 bases and V 5 bases, and 9 bases lay outside the gene matches. CDR3 sequence reads: CASSPRAGTGDYGYTF. CDR3 nucleotide sequence: TGTGCCAGCAGCCCCCGAGCCGGGACAGGGGACTATGGCTACACCTTC.

This clone was detected many times. The chain joins TRBV7-2 to TRBJ1-2; D gene ambiguous. CDR3 length equals 14 residues. V lost 4 bases to trimming and J lost 5 bases, with 14 bases between them. CDR1 SGHTA and CDR2 FQGNSA come from the germline V gene. The DNA of the CDR3 is TGTGCCAGCAGCTCCAGCGCGGGGTTTTATGGCTACACCTTC. It specifies CASSSSAGFYGYTF.

The rearrangement uses TRBV6-5 and TRBJ1-5, with TRBD1 matching over 9 bases. Germline V lookup: CDR1 MNHEY, CDR2 SVGAGI. The CDR3 runs 14 residues. V lost 6 bases to trimming and J lost 7 bases; unmatched junction nucleotides: 7. DNA of the CDR3: TGTGCCAGCAGCCCGGACAGGGGAGGCCAGCCCCAGCATTTT. Protein sequence: CASSPDRGGQPQHF.

This clone turned up a few times. The chain joins TRBV18 to TRBJ1-1; the D is unclear. Trimming cost V 2 bases and J 4 bases, with 8 bases left between them. This CDR3 region has 13 residues. The germline gives CDR1 KGHSH, CDR2 LQKENI. The DNA of the CDR3 is TGTGCCAGCTCACCAAGCACGAGCACTGAAGCTTTCTTT. Protein: CASSPSTSTEAFF.

The V call is TRBV5-4, the J call TRBJ2-1; TRBD2 aligns across 7 bases. CDR1 and CDR2 from the germline V gene are SGHNT and YYREEE (reference sequence). This CDR3 has 14 amino acids. The junction had 4 bases not matched to a gene; V was cut back by 0 bases and J by 7 bases. The CDR3 DNA sequence: TGTGCCAGCAGCTTGGGGACTAGTGCGAATGAGCAGTTCTTC. It translates to CASSLGTSANEQFF.

This rearrangement joins TRBV28 to TRBJ2-1; D not resolved. V was pared by 3 bases and J by 10 bases, with 13 bases between. The V gene's germline CDR1 is MDHEN and CDR2 SYDVKM. The CDR3 length is 13 residues. CDR3 amino acids: CASSFLTGREQFF. The CDR3 nucleotides are TGTGCCAGCAGTTTCCTTACCGGCAGGGAGCAGTTCTTC.

The chain is built from TRBV19 and TRBJ2-1, with D tentatively TRBD2 (6 bases). In germline, CDR1 is LNHDA, CDR2 SQIVND (reference sequence). The CDR3 has 15 residues. V shed 1 base and J shed 4 bases, with 11 bases lying between them. CDR3 nucleotides: TGTGCCAGTAGTATAGGGGGGGTGGGTTACAATGAGCAGTTCTTC. It is translated as CASSIGGVGYNEQFF.

A note on this clone: The sample contains more than one DNA sequence encoding this CDR3. This sequence joins TRBV7-9 and TRBJ1-4; D remains unclear. Germline-derived CDR1 and CDR2 are SEHNR and FQNEAQ (reference sequence). V lost 3 bases and J lost 8, with 4 bases in between. The CDR3 runs 11 residues. CDR3 loop: CASSLSEKLFF. CDR3 bases: TGTGCCAGCAGCTTGAGCGAAAAACTGTTTTTT.

The chain has TRBV6-5 and TRBJ2-1; D possibly corresponds to TRBD2 (6 bases). V was pared by 7 bases and J by 6 bases, with 16 bases between. The CDR3 length is 14 residues. Looked up from germline, CDR1 is MNHEY and CDR2 is SVGAGI. CDR3 coding DNA: TGTGCCAGCATCGAACTAGCAACGCGCAATGAGCAGTTCTTC. This encodes CASIELATRNEQFF.

This clone was counted a few times. The gene calls are TRBV2 and TRBJ1-2; 9 bases are a match to TRBD1. V trimming: 2 bases; J trimming: 7 bases; junction bases outside the gene matches: 2. Per the germline V gene, CDR1 is SNHLY and CDR2 is FYNNEI. The CDR3 has 13 amino acids. The CDR3, as DNA: TGTGCCAGCAGTGAATCGACAGGGGGTGGCTACACCTTC. This gives the protein CASSESTGGGYTF.

The rearrangement links TRBV3-1 (or the pseudogene TRBV3-2) to TRBJ1-2; possible D gene TRBD1, 6 bases. Per germline, CDR1 LGHDT and CDR2 YNNKEL (reference sequence). V was trimmed by 4 bases and J by 1 base, leaving 13 bases between them. The CDR3 has 15 residues. DNA of the CDR3: TGTGCCAGCAGCCCCAGGGGAACTATTAACTATGGCTACACCTTC. Amino acid sequence: CASSPRGTINYGYTF.

The CDR3 here is CASTPKGGAFRNQPQHF. The CDR3 DNA reads as TGTGCCAGCACCCCCAAGGGGGGGGCGTTTCGCAATCAGCCCCAGCATTTT. The chain joins TRBV28 to TRBJ1-5, with D perhaps matching TRBD1 (6 bases). The V gene's germline CDR1 is MDHEN and CDR2 SYDVKM. Trimming removed 7 bases from V and 2 bases from J, with 21 bases in between. The CDR3 loop spans 17 amino acids. Full variable domain (remainder filled in from reference TRBV28 and TRBJ1-5): DVKVTQSSRYLVKRTGEKVFLECVQDMDHENMFWYRQDPGLGLRLIYFSYDVKMKEKGDIPEGYSVSREKKERFSLILESASTNQTSMYLCASTPKGGAFRNQPQHFGDGTRLSIL.

This clone has just one count. The gene calls are TRBV5-4 and TRBJ2-3; 10 bases are shared with TRBD1. After removal of 9 bases from V and 3 bases from J, the junction contained 1 base not matched to a gene. Germline V gene sequence: CDR1 SGHNT, CDR2 YYREEE (reference sequence). The CDR3 totals 12 residues. The CDR3 is CAMGQGTDTQYF. The DNA for the CDR3 is TGTGCCATGGGACAGGGGACAGATACGCAGTATTTT.

The V and J genes are TRBV15 and TRBJ1-5; TRBD1 matches at 7 bases. Germline assignment: CDR1 LNHNV and CDR2 YYDKDF (reference sequence). The CDR3 is 15 residues long. V dropped 6 bases and J dropped 4; count of bases not matched to a gene: 9. The CDR3 loop is CATSDGTAINQPQHF. The CDR3, as DNA: TGTGCCACCAGTGATGGGACAGCCATAAATCAGCCCCAGCATTTT.

This chain uses TRBV27 with TRBJ2-5, with D possibly TRBD1 on 5 matching bases. Germline values: CDR1 MNHEY, CDR2 SMNVEV (reference sequence). The CDR3 spans 14 residues. Deletions cut 2 bases from V and 5 bases from J, with 12 bases between. This chain's CDR3 is CASSLARARETQYF. CDR3 in DNA: TGTGCCAGCAGTTTAGCCAGGGCCAGGGAGACCCAGTACTTC.

The chain employs TRBV5-6 and TRBJ1-1; the D gene is possibly TRBD1 (5 bases). Germline CDR1 is SGHDT and CDR2 is YYEEEE. Deletions cut 3 bases from V and 0 bases from J, with 12 bases between. The CDR3 consists of 15 residues. The CDR3 nucleotides read TGTGCCAGCAGCTCCCTCGGGGGTATGAACACTGAAGCTTTCTTT. This translates into CASSSLGGMNTEAFF.

CDR3 protein: CASSQGWGQITDTQYF. The CDR3 DNA follows: TGCGCCAGCAGCCAAGGGTGGGGGCAGATCACAGATACGCAGTATTTT. The chain uses TRBV4-1 and TRBJ2-3; a possible D gene is TRBD1 (6 bases). Germline V lookup: CDR1 MGHRA, CDR2 YSYEKL. The length of the CDR3 is 16 residues. With 1 base removed from V and 2 bases from J, the gap between germline ends came to 13 bases.

For the CDR3, the DNA is TGTGCCTGGAGTCCTCACGGGCCTCCCCGGAGGGAGACCCAGTACTTC. The encoded protein is CAWSPHGPPRRETQYF. The chain is built from TRBV30 and TRBJ2-5, with a tentative D call TRBD2 (5 bases). Germline CDR1 GTSNPN, CDR2 SVGIG (reference sequence). Deletions cut 2 bases from V and 5 bases from J, with 21 bases between. CDR3 length: 16 residues.

The V gene is TRBV30, the J gene TRBJ2-3, with 10 bases lining up with TRBD2. Germline CDR1 GTSNPN, CDR2 SVGIG (reference sequence). The CDR3 has 14 residues. V was clipped by 5 bases and J by 5 bases; unmatched bases: 7. Written as DNA, the CDR3 is TGTGCCTGGGGAATAGCGGGAGGAAAAGATACGCAGTATTTT. Its translation: CAWGIAGGKDTQYF.

The chain is built from TRBV18 and TRBJ2-1; 7 positions agree with TRBD1. Germline assignment: CDR1 KGHSH and CDR2 LQKENI. Unmatched junction bases numbered 10, after V lost 3 bases and J lost 8 bases. This CDR3 has 15 residues. The CDR3 DNA reads as TGTGCCAGCTCACCGGAAGGACAGGTTAGGGATGAGCAGTTCTTC. As protein: CASSPEGQVRDEQFF.